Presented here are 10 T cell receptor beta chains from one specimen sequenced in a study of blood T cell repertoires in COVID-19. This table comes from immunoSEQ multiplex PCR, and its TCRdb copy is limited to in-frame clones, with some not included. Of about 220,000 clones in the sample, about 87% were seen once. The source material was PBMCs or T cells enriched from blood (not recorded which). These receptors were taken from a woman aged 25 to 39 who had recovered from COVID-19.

The DNA of the CDR3 is TGCGCCAGCAGCGGAAGGGGCACTGAAGCTTTCTTT. It specifies CASSGRGTEAFF. The V gene is TRBV5-1, the J gene TRBJ1-1; possible D gene TRBD1, 5 bases. In germline, CDR1 is SGHRS, CDR2 YFSETQ. The CDR3 length is 12 residues. With 4 bases removed from V and 4 bases from J, the gap between germline ends came to 8 bases.

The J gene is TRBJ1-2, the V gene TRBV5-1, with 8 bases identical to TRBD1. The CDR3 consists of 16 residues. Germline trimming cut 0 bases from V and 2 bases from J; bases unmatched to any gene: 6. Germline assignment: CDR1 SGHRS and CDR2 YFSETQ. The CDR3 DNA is TGCGCCAGCAGCTTGGGGGGACAGGACCGAAACTATGGCTACACCTTC. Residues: CASSLGGQDRNYGYTF.

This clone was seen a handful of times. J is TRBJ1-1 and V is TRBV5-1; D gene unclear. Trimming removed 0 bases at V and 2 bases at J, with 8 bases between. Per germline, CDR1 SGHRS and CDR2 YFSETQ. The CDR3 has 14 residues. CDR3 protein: CASSLAPENTEAFF. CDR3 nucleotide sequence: TGCGCCAGCAGCTTGGCCCCAGAAAACACTGAAGCTTTCTTT. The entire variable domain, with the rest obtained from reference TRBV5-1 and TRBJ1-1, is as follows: KAGVTQTPRYLIKTRGQQVTLSCSPISGHRSVSWYQQTPGQGLQFLFEYFSETQRNKGNFPGRFSGRQFSNSRSEMNVSTLELGDSALYLCASSLAPENTEAFFGQGTRLTVV.

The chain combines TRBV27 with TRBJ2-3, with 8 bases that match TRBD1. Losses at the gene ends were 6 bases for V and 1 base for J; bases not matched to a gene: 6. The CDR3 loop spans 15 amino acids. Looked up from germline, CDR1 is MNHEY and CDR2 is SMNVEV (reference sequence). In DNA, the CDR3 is TGTGCCAGCAGCCAGGGGGCGAGGGGCACAGATACGCAGTATTTT. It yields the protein CASSQGARGTDTQYF.

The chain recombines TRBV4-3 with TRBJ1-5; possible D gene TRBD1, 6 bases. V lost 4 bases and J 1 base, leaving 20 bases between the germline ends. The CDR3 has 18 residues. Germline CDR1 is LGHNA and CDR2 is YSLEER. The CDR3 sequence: CASSPGTWSLLSNQPQHF. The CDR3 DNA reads TGCGCCAGCAGCCCAGGGACATGGAGTCTCTTAAGCAATCAGCCCCAGCATTTT.

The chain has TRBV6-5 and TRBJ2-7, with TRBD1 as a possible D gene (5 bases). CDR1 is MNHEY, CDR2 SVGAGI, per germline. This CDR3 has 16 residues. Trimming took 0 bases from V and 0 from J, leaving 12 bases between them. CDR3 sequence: CASSYSQGPNSYEQYF. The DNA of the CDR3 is TGTGCCAGCAGTTACTCGCAGGGCCCTAACTCCTACGAGCAGTACTTC.

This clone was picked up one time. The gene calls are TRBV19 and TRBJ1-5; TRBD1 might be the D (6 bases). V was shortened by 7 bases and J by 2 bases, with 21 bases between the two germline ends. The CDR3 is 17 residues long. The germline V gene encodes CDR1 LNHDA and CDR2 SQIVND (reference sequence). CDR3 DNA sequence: TGTGCCAGTACTAAAGCACGAGGGGGAATGGGCAATCAGCCCCAGCATTTT. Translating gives CASTKARGGMGNQPQHF. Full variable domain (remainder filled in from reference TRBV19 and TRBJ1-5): DGGITQSPKYLFRKEGQNVTLSCEQNLNHDAMYWYRQDPGQGLRLIYYSQIVNDFQKGDIAEGYSVSREKKESFPLTVTSAQKNPTAFYLCASTKARGGMGNQPQHFGDGTRLSIL.

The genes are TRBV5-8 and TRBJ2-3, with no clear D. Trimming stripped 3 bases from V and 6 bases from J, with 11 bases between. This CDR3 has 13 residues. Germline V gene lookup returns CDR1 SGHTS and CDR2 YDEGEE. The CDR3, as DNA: TGTGCCAGCAGCTCCCGTAACTACGATACGCAGTATTTT. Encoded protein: CASSSRNYDTQYF.

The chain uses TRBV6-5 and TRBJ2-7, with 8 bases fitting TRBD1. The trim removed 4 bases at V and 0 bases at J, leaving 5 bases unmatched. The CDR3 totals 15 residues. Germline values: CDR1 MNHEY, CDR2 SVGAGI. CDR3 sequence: CASSFGQGSSYEQYF. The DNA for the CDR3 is TGTGCCAGCAGTTTCGGACAGGGAAGCTCCTACGAGCAGTACTTC.

The CDR3 nucleotides read TGTGCCAGTGCTATGACTAGCGGGGGCTTTTCTAGCACAGATACGCAGTATTTT. Translation: CASAMTSGGFSSTDTQYF. The chain combines TRBV19 with TRBJ2-3; 12 nucleotides align to TRBD2. The CDR3 contains 18 residues. The ends lost 8 bases at V and 0 bases at J; junction bases unmatched: 12. The germline gives CDR1 LNHDA, CDR2 SQIVND (reference sequence).